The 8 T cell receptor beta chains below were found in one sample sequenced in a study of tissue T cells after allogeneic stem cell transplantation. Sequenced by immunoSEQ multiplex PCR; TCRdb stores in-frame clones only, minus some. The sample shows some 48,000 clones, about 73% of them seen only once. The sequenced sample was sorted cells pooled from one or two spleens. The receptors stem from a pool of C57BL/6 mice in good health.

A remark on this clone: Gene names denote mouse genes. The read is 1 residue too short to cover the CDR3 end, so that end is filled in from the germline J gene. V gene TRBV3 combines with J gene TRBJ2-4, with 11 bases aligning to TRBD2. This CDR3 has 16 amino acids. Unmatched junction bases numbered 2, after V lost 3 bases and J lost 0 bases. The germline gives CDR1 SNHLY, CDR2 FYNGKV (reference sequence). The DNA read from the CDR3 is TGTGCCAGCAGCTTGACTGGGGGGGGTAGTCAAAACACCTTGTAC. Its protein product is CASSLTGGGSQNTLY. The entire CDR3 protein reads CASSLTGGGSQNTLYF.

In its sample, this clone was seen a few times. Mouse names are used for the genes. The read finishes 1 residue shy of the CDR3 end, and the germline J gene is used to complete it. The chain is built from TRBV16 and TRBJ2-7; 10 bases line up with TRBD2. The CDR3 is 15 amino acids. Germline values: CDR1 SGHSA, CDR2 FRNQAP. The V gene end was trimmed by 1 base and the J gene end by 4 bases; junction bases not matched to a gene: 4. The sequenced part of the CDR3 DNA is TGTGCAAGCAGCTTAGCCACTGGGGGGGGATATGAACAGTAC. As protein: CASSLATGGGYEQY. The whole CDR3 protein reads CASSLATGGGYEQYF.

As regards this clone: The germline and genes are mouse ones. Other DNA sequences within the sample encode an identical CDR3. CDR3 sequence: CAWSLQGYNSPLYF. The part of the CDR3 DNA that was read is TGTGCCTGGAGTCTACAGGGGTATAATTCGCCCCTCTAC. The chain employs TRBV31 and TRBJ1-6; TRBD1 matches 7 bases. Read coverage stops 1 residue before the CDR3 terminus; the germline J gene supplies the remainder. TRBJ1-6 qualifies as an ORF whose function is uncertain. Germline assignment: CDR1 GKSSPN and CDR2 SITVG. Trimming removed 0 bases from V and 4 bases from J; junction bases left unmatched: 0. The CDR3 sequence is 14 residues long.

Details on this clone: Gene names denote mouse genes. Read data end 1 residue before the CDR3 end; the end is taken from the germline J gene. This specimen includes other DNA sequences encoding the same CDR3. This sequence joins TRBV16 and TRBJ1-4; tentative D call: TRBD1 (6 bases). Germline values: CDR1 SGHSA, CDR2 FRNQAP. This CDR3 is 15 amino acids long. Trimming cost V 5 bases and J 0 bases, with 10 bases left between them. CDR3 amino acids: CASSPGQISNERLFF. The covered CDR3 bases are TGTGCAAGCAGCCCGGGACAAATTTCCAACGAAAGATTATTT.

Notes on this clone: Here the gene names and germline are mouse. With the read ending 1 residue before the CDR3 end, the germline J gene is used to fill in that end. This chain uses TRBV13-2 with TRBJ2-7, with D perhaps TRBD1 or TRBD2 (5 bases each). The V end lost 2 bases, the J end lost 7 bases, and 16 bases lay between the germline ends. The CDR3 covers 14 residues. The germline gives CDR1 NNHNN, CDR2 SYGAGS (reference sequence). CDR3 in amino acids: CASGEAGSMGEQYF. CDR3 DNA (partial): TGTGCCAGCGGTGAGGCAGGGTCCATGGGGGAACAGTAC.

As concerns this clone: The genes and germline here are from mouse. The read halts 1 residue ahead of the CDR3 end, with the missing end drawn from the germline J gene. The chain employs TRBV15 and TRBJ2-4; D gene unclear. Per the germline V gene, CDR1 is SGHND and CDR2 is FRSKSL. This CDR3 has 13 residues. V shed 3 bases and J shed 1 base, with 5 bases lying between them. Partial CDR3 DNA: TGTGCCAGCAGTTTCCGGGGTCAAAACACCTTGTAC. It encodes CASSFRGQNTLY. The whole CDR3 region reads CASSFRGQNTLYF.

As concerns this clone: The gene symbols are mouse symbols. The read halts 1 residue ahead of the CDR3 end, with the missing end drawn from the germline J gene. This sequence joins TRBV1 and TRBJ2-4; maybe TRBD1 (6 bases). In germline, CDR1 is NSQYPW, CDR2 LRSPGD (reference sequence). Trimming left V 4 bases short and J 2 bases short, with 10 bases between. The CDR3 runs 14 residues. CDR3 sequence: CTCSGRGDQNTLYF. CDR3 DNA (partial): TGCACCTGCAGTGGCAGGGGAGATCAAAACACCTTGTAC. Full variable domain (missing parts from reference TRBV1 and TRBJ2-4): VTLLEQNPRWRLVPRGQAVNLRCILKNSQYPWMSWYQQDLQKQLQWLFTLRSPGDKEVKSLPGADYLATRVTDTELRLQVANMSQGRTLYCTCSGRGDQNTLYFGAGTRLSVL.

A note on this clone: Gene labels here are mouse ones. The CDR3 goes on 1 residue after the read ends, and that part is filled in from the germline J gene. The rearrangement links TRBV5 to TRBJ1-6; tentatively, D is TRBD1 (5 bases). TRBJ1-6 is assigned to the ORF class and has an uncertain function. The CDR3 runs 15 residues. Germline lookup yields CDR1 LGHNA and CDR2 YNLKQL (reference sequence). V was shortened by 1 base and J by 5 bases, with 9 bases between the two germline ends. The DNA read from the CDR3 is TGTGCCAGCAGCCAAGTTCCGACAGATAATTCGCCCCTCTAC. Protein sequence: CASSQVPTDNSPLY. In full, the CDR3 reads CASSQVPTDNSPLYF.